A selection of T cell receptor beta chains follows, all from one sample in a study of PD-L1 blockade in urothelial cancer. Profiled with immunoSEQ multiplex PCR; TCRdb holds only in-frame clones, not every one. This table has 50,000 or so clones, over 75% appearing once. This material consisted of PBMCs, taken around atezolizumab (anti-PD-L1) treatment. These receptors originate from a man aged 45-65 years with urothelial cancer. CDR3s include the opening cysteine and the closing phenylalanine or tryptophan. D genes are given only for firm matches. Clone size is given for some rows only: seen once, a few or many times, or a class if the clone is expanded.

D gene	V gene	J gene	clone size	CDR3 protein	CDR3 DNA
.	TRBV15	TRBJ1-5	.	CATSREGGPSNQPQHF	TGTGCCACCAGCAGAGAGGGAGGACCGAGCAATCAGCCCCAGCATTTT
.	TRBV7-8	TRBJ2-7	.	CASSLRSGLSYEQYF	TGTGCCAGCAGCTTAAGGAGCGGGCTTTCCTACGAGCAGTACTTC
.	TRBV28	TRBJ2-7	.	CASSLSGSTYEQYF	TGTGCCAGCAGTTTATCGGGGAGTACCTACGAGCAGTACTTC
.	TRBV5-6	TRBJ1-5	.	CASSLLGANSNQPQHF	TGTGCCAGCAGCCTCTTGGGAGCTAATAGCAATCAGCCCCAGCATTTT
.	TRBV2	TRBJ2-3	once	CASGSRGGDTQYF	TGTGCCAGCGGGAGTCGGGGTGGAGATACGCAGTATTTT
.	TRBV19	TRBJ2-7	.	CASSSRTNSYEQYF	TGTGCCAGTAGTTCCCGGACTAACTCCTACGAGCAGTACTTC
.	TRBV29-1	TRBJ1-1	once	CSVARGGTEAFF	TGCAGCGTTGCGAGGGGGGGCACTGAAGCTTTCTTT
.	TRBV19	TRBJ2-2	.	CASSTTHTGELFF	TGTGCCAGTAGTACCACACACACCGGGGAGCTGTTTTTT
.	TRBV19	TRBJ2-2	.	CASAASNTGELFF	TGTGCCAGTGCGGCGTCGAACACCGGGGAGCTGTTTTTT
.	TRBV7-2	TRBJ2-7	few	CASTHSQGYEQYF	TGTGCCAGCACCCATTCACAGGGTTACGAGCAGTACTTC
.	TRBV29-1	TRBJ2-1	.	CSVEDRPRKGDRSYNEQFF	TGCAGCGTTGAAGACCGCCCACGAAAGGGGGATAGGTCCTACAATGAGCAGTTCTTC
TRBD2	TRBV15	TRBJ2-3	.	CATSRGTLAGGRTDTQYF	TGTGCCACCAGCAGAGGGACCCTAGCGGGAGGGCGCACAGATACGCAGTATTTT
TRBD1	TRBV2	TRBJ1-5	.	CASTRTGASNQPQHF	TGTGCCAGCACTAGGACAGGGGCGAGCAATCAGCCCCAGCATTTT
TRBD2	TRBV7-6	TRBJ2-3	.	CASSSVSGSIADTQYF	TGTGCCAGCAGCTCCGTCAGCGGGAGTATCGCAGATACGCAGTATTTT
TRBD2	TRBV6-4	TRBJ2-3	.	CASSELAGGATDTQYF	TGTGCCAGCAGTGAACTAGCGGGGGGGGCCACAGATACGCAGTATTTT
TRBD2	TRBV7-2	TRBJ2-7	.	CASSGRLAGGYEQYF	TGTGCCAGCAGCGGCCGACTAGCGGGAGGCTACGAGCAGTACTTC
TRBD1	TRBV23-1	TRBJ2-7	.	CASSQPRTGCEQYF	TGCGCCAGCAGTCAACCGAGGACAGGGTGCGAGCAGTACTTC
TRBD1	TRBV6-5	TRBJ2-7	.	CASSYSGTGRREQYF	TGTGCCAGCAGTTACTCTGGGACAGGGAGGAGGGAGCAGTACTTC
TRBD2	TRBV19	TRBJ2-1	.	CASSTGLAGGTYNEQFF	TGTGCCAGTAGTACGGGACTAGCGGGAGGAACCTACAATGAGCAGTTCTTC
TRBD2	TRBV19	TRBJ2-7	few	CASSIGLAGSYEQYF	TGTGCCAGTAGTATAGGACTAGCGGGGTCCTACGAGCAGTACTTC
TRBD1	TRBV15	TRBJ1-4	.	CATSFHRGKGEKLFF	TGTGCCACCAGCTTCCACAGGGGAAAGGGTGAAAAACTGTTTTTT
.	TRBV25-1	TRBJ1-2	.	CASTHGGAGGYTF	TGTGCCAGCACCCATGGAGGGGCCGGGGGCTACACCTTC
.	TRBV28	TRBJ2-6	.	CASIPQTESGANVLTF	TGTGCCAGCATCCCGCAGACGGAGTCTGGGGCCAACGTCCTGACTTTC
.	TRBV5-6	TRBJ2-4	.	CASSPDNRKNIQYF	TGTGCCAGCAGCCCAGACAATCGGAAAAACATTCAGTACTTC
.	TRBV18	TRBJ2-2	.	CASSQGRGNTGELFF	TGTGCCAGCTCCCAAGGCCGCGGAAACACCGGGGAGCTGTTTTTT
.	TRBV19	TRBJ2-3	.	CASSTLDRPDTQYF	TGTGCCAGTAGTACCCTGGACAGACCAGATACGCAGTATTTT
TRBD1	TRBV19	TRBJ2-1	once	CASARTGESYNEQFF	TGTGCCAGTGCCCGGACAGGGGAGTCCTACAATGAGCAGTTCTTC
.	TRBV19	TRBJ2-7	.	CASSKAQGGRDEQYF	TGTGCCAGTAGTAAGGCCCAGGGGGGCAGGGACGAGCAGTACTTC
TRBD1	TRBV5-5	TRBJ1-2	.	CASSLEGLGQGGGYTF	TGTGCCAGCAGCTTGGAGGGTTTAGGACAGGGTGGCGGCTACACCTTC
.	TRBV12-5	TRBJ2-5	.	CASGLVLQGQGETQYF	TGTGCTAGTGGTTTGGTACTTCAGGGGCAGGGAGAGACCCAGTACTTC
TRBD1	TRBV11-2	TRBJ2-1	.	CASSLEGRDRRPNEQFF	TGTGCCAGCAGCTTAGAGGGTCGGGACAGGCGTCCCAATGAGCAGTTCTTC
TRBD1	TRBV7-8	TRBJ1-5	.	CASSLGTGGHQPQHF	TGTGCCAGCAGCTTGGGGACAGGGGGGCATCAGCCCCAGCATTTT
TRBD2	TRBV25-1	TRBJ2-7	.	CASRGGEPGGYEQYF	TGTGCCAGCAGGGGAGGGGAACCCGGCGGCTACGAGCAGTACTTC
TRBD2	TRBV5-1	TRBJ2-1	.	CASSDRVRASGSWGNEQFF	TGCGCCAGCAGCGACAGGGTGAGGGCTAGCGGGAGTTGGGGCAATGAGCAGTTCTTC
.	TRBV9	TRBJ2-3	.	CASSSRGREDTQYF	TGTGCCAGCAGCTCTAGAGGGCGCGAAGATACGCAGTATTTT
TRBD1	TRBV27	TRBJ2-7	.	CASSLTGTGSYEQYF	TGTGCCAGCAGTTTAACCGGGACAGGTTCCTACGAGCAGTACTTC
TRBD1	TRBV28	TRBJ1-2	.	CASRPGQTGYTF	TGTGCCAGCAGGCCGGGACAGACAGGCTACACCTTC
TRBD2	TRBV5-4	TRBJ2-1	.	CASSTLGTSGEQFF	TGTGCCAGCAGCACCTTAGGGACTAGCGGCGAGCAGTTCTTC
.	TRBV27	TRBJ2-1	once	CASSQPYRVSDEQFF	TGTGCCAGCAGTCAACCCTACAGGGTTTCCGATGAGCAGTTCTTC
.	TRBV4-3	TRBJ2-1	.	CASSQDRGTVPQFF	TGCGCCAGCAGCCAAGATCGAGGTACCGTACCCCAGTTCTTC
.	TRBV5-1	TRBJ2-2	few	CASSLSVTGELFF	TGCGCCAGCAGCTTGTCGGTCACCGGGGAGCTGTTTTTT
.	TRBV28	TRBJ2-1	.	CASSLPSYNEQFF	TGTGCCAGCAGTCTTCCCAGCTACAATGAGCAGTTCTTC
.	TRBV13	TRBJ2-6	.	CASSFSGPRGANVLTF	TGTGCCAGCAGCTTTAGCGGACCTCGAGGGGCCAACGTCCTGACTTTC
TRBD2	TRBV11-3	TRBJ2-2	.	CASSISSGSSTGELFF	TGTGCCAGCAGCATCTCTAGCGGGAGTAGCACCGGGGAGCTGTTTTTT
.	TRBV25-1	TRBJ1-1	once	CASSDAGIMNREAFF	TGTGCCAGCAGTGATGCAGGAATCATGAACAGAGAAGCTTTCTTT
TRBD1	TRBV7-9	TRBJ1-2	.	CASSLGTGLGGYTF	TGTGCCAGCAGCTTAGGGACAGGGCTGGGCGGCTACACCTTC
TRBD2	TRBV9	TRBJ2-1	.	CASSQTSGGANEQFF	TGTGCCAGCAGCCAGACTAGCGGGGGGGCGAATGAGCAGTTCTTC
TRBD2	TRBV9	TRBJ2-5	.	CASSPSGRGGRETQYF	TGTGCCAGCAGCCCGAGTGGTCGGGGGGGCAGAGAGACCCAGTACTTC
.	TRBV2	TRBJ1-2	.	CASSVLRDGGLGYTF	TGTGCCAGCAGTGTCCTCCGGGACGGGGGGCTTGGCTACACCTTC
TRBD1	TRBV30	TRBJ2-1	.	CAWAGTGVGAEQFF	TGTGCCTGGGCCGGGACAGGGGTCGGTGCGGAGCAGTTCTTC
.	TRBV30	TRBJ1-2	.	CAGIYSNYGYTF	TGTGCCGGAATTTACAGTAACTATGGCTACACCTTC
.	TRBV5-1	TRBJ1-1	.	CASSPETGLNTEAFF	TGCGCCAGCAGCCCAGAGACAGGTCTGAACACTGAAGCTTTCTTT
TRBD1	TRBV6-1	TRBJ1-5	.	CASSVGQGGNQPQHF	TGTGCCAGCAGTGTAGGACAGGGAGGGAATCAGCCCCAGCATTTT
.	TRBV7-6	TRBJ2-3	.	CASSLGGGKTDTQYF	TGTGCCAGCAGCCTGGGAGGGGGGAAAACAGATACGCAGTATTTT
TRBD1	TRBV4-3	TRBJ1-2	.	CASSQAWTGTGYGYTF	TGCGCCAGCAGCCAAGCCTGGACAGGGACGGGCTATGGCTACACCTTC
TRBD1	TRBV6-5	TRBJ1-1	.	CASIGDRANTEAFF	TGTGCCAGCATCGGGGACAGAGCCAACACTGAAGCTTTCTTT
.	TRBV28	TRBJ2-7	.	CASSLGTHYEQYF	TGTGCCAGCAGTTTAGGTACACACTACGAGCAGTACTTC
.	TRBV7-9	TRBJ1-1	.	CASSLGLAAEAFF	TGTGCCAGCAGCTTAGGTCTGGCGGCTGAAGCTTTCTTT
TRBD2	TRBV6-6	TRBJ2-3	.	CASRLGRRESTDTQYF	TGTGCCAGCAGGCTCGGTCGGCGGGAGAGCACAGATACGCAGTATTTT
.	TRBV7-9	TRBJ1-2	.	CASSLTAQGSGYTF	TGTGCCAGCAGCCTCACGGCGCAGGGGTCTGGCTACACCTTC